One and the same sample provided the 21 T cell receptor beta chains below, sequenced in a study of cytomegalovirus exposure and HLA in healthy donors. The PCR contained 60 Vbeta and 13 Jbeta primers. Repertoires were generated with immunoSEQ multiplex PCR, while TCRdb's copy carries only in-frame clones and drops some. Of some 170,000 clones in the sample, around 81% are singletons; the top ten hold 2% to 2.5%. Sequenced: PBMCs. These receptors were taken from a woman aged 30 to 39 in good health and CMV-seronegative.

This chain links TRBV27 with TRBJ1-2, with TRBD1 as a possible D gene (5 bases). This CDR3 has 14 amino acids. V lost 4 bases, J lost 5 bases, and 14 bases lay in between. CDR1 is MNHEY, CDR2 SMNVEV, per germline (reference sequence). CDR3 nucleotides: TGTGCCAGCAGTTCGCAGGGAAAGGGATATGGCTACACCTTC. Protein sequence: CASSSQGKGYGYTF.

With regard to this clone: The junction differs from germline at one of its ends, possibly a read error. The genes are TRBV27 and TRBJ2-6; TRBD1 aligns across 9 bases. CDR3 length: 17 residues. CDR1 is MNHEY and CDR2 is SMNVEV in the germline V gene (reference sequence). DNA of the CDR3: TGTGCCAGCAGTTTAGGGACAGGGTCCTCTGGGGCCAACGGCCTGACTTTC. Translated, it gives CASSLGTGSSGANGLTF.

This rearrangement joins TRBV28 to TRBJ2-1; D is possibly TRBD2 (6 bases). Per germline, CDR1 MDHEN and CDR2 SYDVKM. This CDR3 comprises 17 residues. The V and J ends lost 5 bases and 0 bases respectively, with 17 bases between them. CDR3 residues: CASSPGWGVGSYNEQFF. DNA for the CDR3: TGTGCCAGCAGTCCAGGGTGGGGGGTAGGCTCCTACAATGAGCAGTTCTTC.

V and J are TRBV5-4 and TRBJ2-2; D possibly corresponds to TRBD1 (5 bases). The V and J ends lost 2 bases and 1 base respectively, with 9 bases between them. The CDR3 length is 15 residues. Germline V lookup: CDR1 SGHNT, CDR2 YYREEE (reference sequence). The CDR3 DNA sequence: TGTGCCAGCAGCTTATTTACAGGGAACACCGGGGAGCTGTTTTTT. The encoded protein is CASSLFTGNTGELFF. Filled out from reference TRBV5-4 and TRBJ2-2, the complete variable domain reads ETGVTQSPTHLIKTRGQQVTLRCSSQSGHNTVSWYQQALGQGPQFIFQYYREEENGRGNFPPRFSGLQFPNYSSELNVNALELDDSALYLCASSLFTGNTGELFFGEGSRLTVL.

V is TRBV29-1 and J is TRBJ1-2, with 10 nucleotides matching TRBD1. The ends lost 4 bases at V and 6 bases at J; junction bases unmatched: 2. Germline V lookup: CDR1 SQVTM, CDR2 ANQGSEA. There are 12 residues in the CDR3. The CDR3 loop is CSVGGQGNGYTF. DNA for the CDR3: TGCAGCGTTGGGGGACAGGGGAATGGCTACACCTTC.

As DNA, the CDR3 is TGTGCCTGGAGTGTACTGGTCGGAGACTCCACTAACACCGGGGAGCTGTTTTTT. As protein: CAWSVLVGDSTNTGELFF. V usage is TRBV30 and J usage is TRBJ2-2; D call uncertain. This CDR3 comprises 18 residues. Germline CDR1 is GTSNPN and CDR2 is SVGIG (reference sequence). Trimming removed 0 bases from V and 2 bases from J, with 19 bases in between.

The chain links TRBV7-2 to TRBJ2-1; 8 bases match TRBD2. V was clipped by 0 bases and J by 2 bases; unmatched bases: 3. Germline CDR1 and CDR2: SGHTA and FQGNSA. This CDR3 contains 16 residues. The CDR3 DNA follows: TGTGCCAGCAGCTTAGCGCCCGGGGGGGCCTACAATGAGCAGTTCTTC. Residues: CASSLAPGGAYNEQFF.

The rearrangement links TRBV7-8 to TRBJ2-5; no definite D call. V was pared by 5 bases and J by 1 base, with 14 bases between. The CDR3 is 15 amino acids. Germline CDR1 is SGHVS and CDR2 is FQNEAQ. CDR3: CASSHLGLAQETQYF. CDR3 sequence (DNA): TGTGCCAGCAGCCACCTCGGATTAGCCCAAGAGACCCAGTACTTC.

CDR3 region: CASSILTSGGDNEQFF. CDR3 sequence (DNA): TGTGCCAGTAGTATCCTTACTAGCGGGGGGGACAATGAGCAGTTCTTC. The gene calls are TRBV19 and TRBJ2-1; 13 nucleotides align to TRBD2. V shed 3 bases and J 5 bases; nucleotides not matched to a gene: 4. There are 16 residues in the CDR3. Per germline, CDR1 LNHDA and CDR2 SQIVND (reference sequence).

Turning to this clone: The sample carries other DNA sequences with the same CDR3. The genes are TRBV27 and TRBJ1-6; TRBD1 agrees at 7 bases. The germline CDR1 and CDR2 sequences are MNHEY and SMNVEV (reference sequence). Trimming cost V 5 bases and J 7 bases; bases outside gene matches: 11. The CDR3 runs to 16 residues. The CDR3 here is CASSGIDRVRNSPLHF. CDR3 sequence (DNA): TGTGCCAGCAGTGGAATAGACAGGGTCAGAAATTCACCCCTCCACTTT.

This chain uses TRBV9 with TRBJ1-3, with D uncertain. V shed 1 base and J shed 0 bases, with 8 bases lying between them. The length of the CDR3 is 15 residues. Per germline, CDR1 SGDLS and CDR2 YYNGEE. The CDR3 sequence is CASSVHDSSGNTIYF. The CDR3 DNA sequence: TGTGCCAGCAGCGTACACGATAGCTCTGGAAACACCATATATTTT.

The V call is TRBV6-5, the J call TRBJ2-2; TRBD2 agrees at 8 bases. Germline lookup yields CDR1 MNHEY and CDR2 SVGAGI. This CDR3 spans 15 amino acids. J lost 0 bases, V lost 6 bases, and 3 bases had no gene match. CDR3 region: CASSPLAANTGELFF. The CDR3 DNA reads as TGTGCCAGCAGCCCACTAGCGGCGAACACCGGGGAGCTGTTTTTT.

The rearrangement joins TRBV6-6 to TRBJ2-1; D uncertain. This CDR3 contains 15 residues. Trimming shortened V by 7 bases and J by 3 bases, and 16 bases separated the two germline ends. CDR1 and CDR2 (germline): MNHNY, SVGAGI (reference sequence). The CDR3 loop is CASTNAASLYNEQFF. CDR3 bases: TGTGCCAGCACTAACGCCGCATCTCTCTACAATGAGCAGTTCTTC.

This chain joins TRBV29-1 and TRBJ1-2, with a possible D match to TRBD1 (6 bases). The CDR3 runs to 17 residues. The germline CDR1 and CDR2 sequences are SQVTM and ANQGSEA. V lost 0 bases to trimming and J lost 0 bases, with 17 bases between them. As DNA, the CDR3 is TGCAGCGTTGAAGACCTTTCTAAGGACAGCCCTAACTATGGCTACACCTTC. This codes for CSVEDLSKDSPNYGYTF. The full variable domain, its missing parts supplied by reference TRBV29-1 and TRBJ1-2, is SAVISQKPSRDICQRGTSLTIQCQVDSQVTMMFWYRQQPGQSLTLIATANQGSEATYESGFVIDKFPISRPNLTFSTLTVSNMSPEDSSIYLCSVEDLSKDSPNYGYTFGSGTRLTVV.

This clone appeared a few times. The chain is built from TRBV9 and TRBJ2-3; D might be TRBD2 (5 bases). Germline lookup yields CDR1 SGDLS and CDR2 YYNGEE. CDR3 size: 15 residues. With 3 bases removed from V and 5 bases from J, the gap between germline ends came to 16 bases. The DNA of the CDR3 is TGTGCCAGCAGCGGAGGGTTCTCTTCGGGAGATACGCAGTATTTT. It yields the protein CASSGGFSSGDTQYF.

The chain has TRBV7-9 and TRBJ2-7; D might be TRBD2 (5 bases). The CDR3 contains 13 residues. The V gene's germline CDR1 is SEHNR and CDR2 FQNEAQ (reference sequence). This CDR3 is CSTSRVSAYEQYF. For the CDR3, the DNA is TGTTCCACCTCGAGGGTTTCGGCCTACGAGCAGTACTTC. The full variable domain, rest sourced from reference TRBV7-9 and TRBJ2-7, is DTGVSQNPRHKITKRGQNVTFRCDPISEHNRLYWYRQTLGQGPEFLTYFQNEAQLEKSRLLSDRFSAERPKGSFSTLEIQRTEQGDSAMYLCSTSRVSAYEQYFGPGTRLTVT.

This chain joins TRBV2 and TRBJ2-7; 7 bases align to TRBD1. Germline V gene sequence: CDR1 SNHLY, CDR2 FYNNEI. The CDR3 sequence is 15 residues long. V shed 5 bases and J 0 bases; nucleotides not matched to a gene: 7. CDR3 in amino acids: CASSQGDRVSYEQYF. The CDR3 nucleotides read TGTGCCAGCAGTCAGGGTGACAGGGTCTCCTACGAGCAGTACTTC.

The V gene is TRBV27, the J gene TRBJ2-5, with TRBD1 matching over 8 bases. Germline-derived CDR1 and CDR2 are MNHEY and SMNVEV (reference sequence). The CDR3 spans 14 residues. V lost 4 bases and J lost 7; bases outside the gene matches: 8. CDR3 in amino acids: CASSSQGAWGTQYF. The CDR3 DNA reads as TGTGCCAGCAGTTCTCAGGGGGCCTGGGGGACCCAGTACTTC.

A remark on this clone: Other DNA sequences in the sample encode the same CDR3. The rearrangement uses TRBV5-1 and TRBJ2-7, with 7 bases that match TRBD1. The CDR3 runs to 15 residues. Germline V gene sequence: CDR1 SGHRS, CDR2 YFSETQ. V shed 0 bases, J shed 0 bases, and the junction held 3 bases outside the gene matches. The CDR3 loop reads CASSLETGSSYEQYF. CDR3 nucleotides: TGCGCCAGCAGCTTGGAGACAGGGAGCTCCTACGAGCAGTACTTC.

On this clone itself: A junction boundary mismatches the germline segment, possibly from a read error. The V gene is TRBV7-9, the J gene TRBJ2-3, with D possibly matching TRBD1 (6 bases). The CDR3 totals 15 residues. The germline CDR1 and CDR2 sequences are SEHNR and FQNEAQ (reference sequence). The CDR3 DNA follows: TGTTCCAGCAGCTTGACGGCAGGGGCCGCAGATACGCAGTATTTT. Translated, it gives CSSSLTAGAADTQYF.

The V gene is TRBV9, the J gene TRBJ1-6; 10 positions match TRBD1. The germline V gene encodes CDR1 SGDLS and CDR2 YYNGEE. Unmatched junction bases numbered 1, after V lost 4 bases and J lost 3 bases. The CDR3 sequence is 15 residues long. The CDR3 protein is CASSRTGGYNSPLHF. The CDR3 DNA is TGTGCCAGCAGCAGGACAGGGGGCTATAATTCACCCCTCCACTTT.